A selection of T cell receptor beta chains follows, all from one sample in a study of T cell repertoires in cytomegalovirus infection. TCRdb reanalysed the reads using MiXCR and keeps one entry per CDR3 protein. Of just under 550,000 distinct CDR3 sequences listed, 26% are singletons. What was sequenced was PBMCs. The receptors stem from a human donor in good health (CMV status not recorded). Some clones in this sample may be carry-over from other donors' samples. Both conserved end residues are part of each CDR3. The order of the fields is V gene, D gene, J gene, clone size, CDR3 DNA, CDR3 protein. D genes are given only for firm matches. The listing skips clone size in some rows; elsewhere it reads once, few, many or a size class.

>TRBV28|NA|TRBJ2-7|few
TGTGCCAGCAGTTATCAGACGGGCTACGAGCAGTACTTC
CASSYQTGYEQYF
>TRBV7-9|NA|TRBJ2-1|NA
TGTGCCAGCAGCTTTGTTCGGTCCTACAATGAGCAGTTCTTC
CASSFVRSYNEQFF
>TRBV29-1|TRBD2|TRBJ2-1|NA
TGCAGCGTTGTGGGGGGAGGGAGGAGCAATGAGCAGTTCTTC
CSVVGGGRSNEQFF
>TRBV24-1|TRBD1|TRBJ2-3|few
TGTGCCACCAGTGAATTGGACAGGGACACAGATACGCAGTATTTT
CATSELDRDTDTQYF
>TRBV24-1|TRBD2|TRBJ2-1|few
TGTGCCACCAGTGACGAGAGGACTAGCGGGCGGAGCTCCTACAATGAGCAGTTCTTC
CATSDERTSGRSSYNEQFF
>TRBV7-9|TRBD1|TRBJ1-2|few
TGTGCCAGCAGCTTAACTACCGGGACAGACGGCTACACCTTC
CASSLTTGTDGYTF
>TRBV20-1|NA|TRBJ2-3|many
TGCAGTGCCCTACGGGGGCTGGGCACAGATACGCAGTATTTT
CSALRGLGTDTQYF
>TRBV7-2|NA|TRBJ2-1|many
TGTGCCAGCGGCCAGCGTGGTGAGCAGTTCTTC
CASGQRGEQFF
>TRBV15|TRBD1|TRBJ1-6|few
TGTGCCACCAGCAGGGGACAGGCAAAGAATTCACCCCTCCACTTT
CATSRGQAKNSPLHF
>TRBV12-3/TRBV12-4|NA|TRBJ2-1|few
TGTGCCAGCAAAAAGCTAGTGGAGTGGGAGCAGTTCTTC
CASKKLVEWEQFF
>TRBV7-2|NA|TRBJ2-5|NA
TGTGCCAGCAGTCTAGCGCCGGGCTGGGAGACCCAGTACTTC
CASSLAPGWETQYF
>TRBV6-1|TRBD1|TRBJ1-1|many
TGTGCCACCCAGTGGGGTGACAGGGGAACTACTGAAGCTTTCTTT
CATQWGDRGTTEAFF
>TRBV7-8|TRBD1|TRBJ1-1|many
TGTGCCAGCAGCTTATTGGGACAGGGGATGAACACTGAAGCTTTCTTT
CASSLLGQGMNTEAFF
>TRBV27|NA|TRBJ2-7|few
TGTGCCAGCAGTTTATGGCTAGGGGGCTACGAGCAGTACTTC
CASSLWLGGYEQYF
>TRBV6-2/TRBV6-3|NA|TRBJ2-3|NA
TGTGCCAGCAGTTTCGGGCCTGGAGATACGCAGTATTTT
CASSFGPGDTQYF
>TRBV6-6|TRBD2|TRBJ2-1|NA
TGTGCCAGCAGTCAGCGGGGGTCCTACAATGAGCAGTTCTTC
CASSQRGSYNEQFF
>TRBV14|NA|TRBJ2-1|NA
TGTGCCAGCAGCCAACTCGGTTCCGGGAAGGGCTTCAATGAGCAGTTCTTC
CASSQLGSGKGFNEQFF
>TRBV25-1|NA|TRBJ1-3|few
TGTGCCAGCAGTGAAACAGGGCGCTCTGGAAACACCATATATTTT
CASSETGRSGNTIYF
>TRBV5-4|NA|TRBJ2-3|NA
TGTGCCAGCAGCCACGAGCAAGAGCAATCAGATACGCAGTATTTT
CASSHEQEQSDTQYF
>TRBV29-1|TRBD2|TRBJ2-2|NA
TGCAGCGTTGAATGGGTGGTTAGCGGGAGAATAGGGGAGCTGTTTTTT
CSVEWVVSGRIGELFF
>TRBV7-9|NA|TRBJ2-1|NA
TGTGCCAGCACCGGGAATTACAATGAGCAGTTCTTC
CASTGNYNEQFF
>TRBV6-5|NA|TRBJ2-1|few
TGTGCCAGCAGTTACTATGGCACCGGGAATGAGCAGTTCTTC
CASSYYGTGNEQFF
>TRBV4-1|NA|TRBJ2-3|NA
TGCGCCAGCAGCCAACCTGCGGCAGGGGATACGCAGTATTTT
CASSQPAAGDTQYF
>TRBV7-9|NA|TRBJ2-5|many
TGTGCCAGCAGCCCCCTCCGACGTGAGGAGACCCAGTACTTC
CASSPLRREETQYF
>TRBV7-3|TRBD1|TRBJ1-1|few
TGTGCCAGCAGCGTGACAGGGAACTTGAACACTGAAGCTTTCTTT
CASSVTGNLNTEAFF
>TRBV7-9|TRBD1|TRBJ2-1|few
TGTGCCAGCAGCGGGACGGACAGGAACTTCTACAATGAGCAGTTCTTC
CASSGTDRNFYNEQFF
>TRBV15|NA|TRBJ2-7|NA
TGTGCCACCAGCGGCACTCGGGGGCGTCGCGAGCAGTACTTC
CATSGTRGRREQYF
>TRBV4-1|NA|TRBJ2-4|NA
TGCGCCAGCAGCCGGGTCGGTGAGGCGAGAGCCAAAAACATTCAGTACTTC
CASSRVGEARAKNIQYF
>TRBV29-1|NA|TRBJ1-2|NA
TGCAGCGGTGGGGGCCCGGGGGGCGCAAACTATGGCTACACCTTC
CSGGGPGGANYGYTF